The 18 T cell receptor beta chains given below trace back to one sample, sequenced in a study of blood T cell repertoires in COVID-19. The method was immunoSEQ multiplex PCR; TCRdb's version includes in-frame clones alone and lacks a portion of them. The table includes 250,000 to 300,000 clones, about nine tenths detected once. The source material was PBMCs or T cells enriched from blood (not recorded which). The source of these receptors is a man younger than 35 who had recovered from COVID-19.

The CDR3 reads CASSFLGHTYEQYF. CDR3 coding DNA: TGTGCCAGCAGCTTCCTCGGACACACCTACGAGCAGTACTTC. The rearrangement links TRBV5-6 to TRBJ2-7; D possibly corresponds to TRBD1 (5 bases). Germline CDR1 reads SGHDT; CDR2 reads YYEEEE. V gave up 2 bases and J gave up 2 bases, with 11 bases separating them. The CDR3 is 14 residues long.

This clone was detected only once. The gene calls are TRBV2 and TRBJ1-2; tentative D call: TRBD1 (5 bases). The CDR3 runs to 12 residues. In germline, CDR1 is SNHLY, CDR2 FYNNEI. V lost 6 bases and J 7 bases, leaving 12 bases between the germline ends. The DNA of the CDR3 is TGTGCCAGCAGCAGGGACTTTAGTGGCTACACCTTC. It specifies CASSRDFSGYTF.

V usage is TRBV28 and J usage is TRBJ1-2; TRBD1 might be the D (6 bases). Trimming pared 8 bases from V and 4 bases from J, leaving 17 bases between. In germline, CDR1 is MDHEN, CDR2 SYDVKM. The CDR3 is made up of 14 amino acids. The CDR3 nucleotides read TGTGCCAGCCACTCCGCCAGGGGCCGCTATGGCTACACCTTC. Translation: CASHSARGRYGYTF.

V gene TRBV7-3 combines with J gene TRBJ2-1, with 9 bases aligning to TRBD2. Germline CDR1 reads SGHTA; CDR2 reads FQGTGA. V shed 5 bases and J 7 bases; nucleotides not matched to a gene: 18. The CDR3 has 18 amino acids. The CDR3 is CASSPAPGLATRMNEQFF. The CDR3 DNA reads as TGTGCCAGCAGCCCAGCCCCGGGACTAGCAACCCGTATGAATGAGCAGTTCTTC.

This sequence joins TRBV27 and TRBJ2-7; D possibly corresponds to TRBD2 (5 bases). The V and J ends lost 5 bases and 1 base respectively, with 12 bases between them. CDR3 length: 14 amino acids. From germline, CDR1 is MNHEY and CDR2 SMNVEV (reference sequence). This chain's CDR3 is CASSEDSLSYEQYF. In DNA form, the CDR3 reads TGTGCCAGCAGTGAGGACTCTCTTTCCTACGAGCAGTACTTC.

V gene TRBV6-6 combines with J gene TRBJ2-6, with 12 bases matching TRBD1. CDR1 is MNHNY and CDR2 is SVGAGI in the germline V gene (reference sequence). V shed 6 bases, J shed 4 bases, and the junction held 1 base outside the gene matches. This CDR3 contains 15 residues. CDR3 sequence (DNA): TGTGCCAGCAGGGGACAGGGGGCCGGGGCCAACGTCCTGACTTTC. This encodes CASRGQGAGANVLTF.

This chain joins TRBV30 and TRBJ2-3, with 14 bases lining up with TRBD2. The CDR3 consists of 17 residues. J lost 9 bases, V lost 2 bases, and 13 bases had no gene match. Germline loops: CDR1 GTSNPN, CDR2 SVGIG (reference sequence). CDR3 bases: TGTGCCTGGAGTACCACGACTAGCGGGAGGGCTCGGAACACGCAGTATTTT. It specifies CAWSTTTSGRARNTQYF.

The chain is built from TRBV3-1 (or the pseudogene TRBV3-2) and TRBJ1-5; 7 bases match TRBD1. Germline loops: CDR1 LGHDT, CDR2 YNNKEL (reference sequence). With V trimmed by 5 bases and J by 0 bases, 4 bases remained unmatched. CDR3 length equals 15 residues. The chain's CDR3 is CASSATGISNQPQHF. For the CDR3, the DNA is TGTGCCAGCAGCGCGACAGGGATTAGCAATCAGCCCCAGCATTTT.

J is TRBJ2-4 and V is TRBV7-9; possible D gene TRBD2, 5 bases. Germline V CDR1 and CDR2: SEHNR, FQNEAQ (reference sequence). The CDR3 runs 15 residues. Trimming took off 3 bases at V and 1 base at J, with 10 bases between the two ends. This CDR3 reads CASSFSGVAKNIQYF. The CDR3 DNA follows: TGTGCCAGCAGCTTTTCCGGGGTTGCCAAAAACATTCAGTACTTC.

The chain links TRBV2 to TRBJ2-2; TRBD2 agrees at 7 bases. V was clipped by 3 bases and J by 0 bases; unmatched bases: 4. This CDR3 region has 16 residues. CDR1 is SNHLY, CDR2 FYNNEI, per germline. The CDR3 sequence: CASSELAAANTGELFF. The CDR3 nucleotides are TGTGCCAGCAGTGAGCTAGCGGCCGCGAACACCGGGGAGCTGTTTTTT.

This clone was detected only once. CDR3 in DNA: TGTGCCACCAGCAGAGATGGGGGCCCCCGGTCCGATGAGCAGTTCTTC. Its protein is CATSRDGGPRSDEQFF. This rearrangement joins TRBV15 to TRBJ2-1, with D possibly matching TRBD1 (6 bases). Trimming removed 0 bases from V and 8 bases from J, with 17 bases in between. Germline V gene data show CDR1 as LNHNV and CDR2 as YYDKDF (reference sequence). The CDR3 covers 16 residues.

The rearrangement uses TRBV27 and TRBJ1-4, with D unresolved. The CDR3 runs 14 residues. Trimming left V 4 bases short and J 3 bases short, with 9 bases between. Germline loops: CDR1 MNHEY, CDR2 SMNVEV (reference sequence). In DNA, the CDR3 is TGTGCCAGCAGTTCTGGAGGGCCTAATGAAAAACTGTTTTTT. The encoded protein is CASSSGGPNEKLFF.

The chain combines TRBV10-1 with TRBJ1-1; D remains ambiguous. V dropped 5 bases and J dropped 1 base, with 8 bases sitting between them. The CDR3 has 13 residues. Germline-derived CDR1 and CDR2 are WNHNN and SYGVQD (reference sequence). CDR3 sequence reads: CASSPQQNTEAFF. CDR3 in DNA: TGCGCCAGCAGTCCACAGCAGAACACTGAAGCTTTCTTT.

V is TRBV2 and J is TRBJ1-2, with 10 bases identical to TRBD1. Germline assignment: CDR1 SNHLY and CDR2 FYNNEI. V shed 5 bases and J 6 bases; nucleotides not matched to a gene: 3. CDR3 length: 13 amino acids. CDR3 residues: CASSPTGGDGYTF. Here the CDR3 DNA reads TGTGCCAGCAGTCCGACAGGGGGCGATGGCTACACCTTC.

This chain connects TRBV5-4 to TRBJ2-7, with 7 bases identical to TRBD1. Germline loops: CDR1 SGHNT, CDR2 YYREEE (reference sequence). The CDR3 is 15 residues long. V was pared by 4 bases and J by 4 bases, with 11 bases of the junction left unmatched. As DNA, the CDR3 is TGTGCCAGCAGCCCCTTGGGGACAGCCATTTACGAGCAGTACTTC. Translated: CASSPLGTAIYEQYF.

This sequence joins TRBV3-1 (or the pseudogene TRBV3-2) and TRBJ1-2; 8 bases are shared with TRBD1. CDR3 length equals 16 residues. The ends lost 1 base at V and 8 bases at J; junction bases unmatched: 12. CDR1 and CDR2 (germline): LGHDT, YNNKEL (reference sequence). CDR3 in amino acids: CASSQGNRGASRGYTF. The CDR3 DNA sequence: TGTGCCAGCAGCCAAGGGAACAGGGGGGCTTCTCGAGGCTACACCTTC.

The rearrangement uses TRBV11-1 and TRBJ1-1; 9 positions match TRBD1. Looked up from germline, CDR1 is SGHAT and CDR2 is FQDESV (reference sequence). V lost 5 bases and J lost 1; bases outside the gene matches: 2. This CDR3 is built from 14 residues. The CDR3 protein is CASSQDRGNTEAFF. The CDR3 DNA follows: TGTGCCAGCAGCCAGGACAGGGGGAACACTGAAGCTTTCTTT.

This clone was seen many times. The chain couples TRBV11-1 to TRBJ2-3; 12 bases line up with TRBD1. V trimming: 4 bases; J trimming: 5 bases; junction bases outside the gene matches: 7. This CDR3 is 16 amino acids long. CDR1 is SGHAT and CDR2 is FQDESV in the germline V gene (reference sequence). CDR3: CASSYRDRGLGDTQYF. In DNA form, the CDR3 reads TGTGCCAGCAGCTACCGGGACAGGGGGCTTGGAGATACGCAGTATTTT.